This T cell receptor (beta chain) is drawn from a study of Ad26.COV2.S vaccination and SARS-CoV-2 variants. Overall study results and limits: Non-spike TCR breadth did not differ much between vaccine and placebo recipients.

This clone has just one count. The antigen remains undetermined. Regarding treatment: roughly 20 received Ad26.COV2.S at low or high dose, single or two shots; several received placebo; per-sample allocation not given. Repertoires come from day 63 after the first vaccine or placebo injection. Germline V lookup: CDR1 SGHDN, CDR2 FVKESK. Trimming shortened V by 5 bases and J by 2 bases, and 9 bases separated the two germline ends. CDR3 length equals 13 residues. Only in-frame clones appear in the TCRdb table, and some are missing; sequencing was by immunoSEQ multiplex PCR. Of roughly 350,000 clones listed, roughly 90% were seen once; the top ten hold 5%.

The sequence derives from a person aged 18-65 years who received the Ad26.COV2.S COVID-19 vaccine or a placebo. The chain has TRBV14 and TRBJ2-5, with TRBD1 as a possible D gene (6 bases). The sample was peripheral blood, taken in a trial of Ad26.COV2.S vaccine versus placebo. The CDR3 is CASSWTVQETQYF. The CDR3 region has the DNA TGTGCCAGCAGCTGGACAGTTCAAGAGACCCAGTACTTC.